Listed below are T cell receptor beta chains from one sample, sequenced in a study of shared clonotypes between healthy human individuals. Clones were sequenced by immunoSEQ multiplex PCR, and TCRdb holds only the in-frame ones, with some missing. Among around 2,000,000 clones, 85% to 95% were seen once, and the ten largest hold 0.9% to 1.3%. The sequenced sample consisted of naive CD8+ T cells sorted from blood. Every receptor here comes from a man between 18 and 35 years old in good health. CDR3s include the opening cysteine and the closing phenylalanine or tryptophan. Each record gives: J gene, V gene, CDR3 protein.

j_gene: TRBJ2-2
v_gene: TRBV4-1
CDR3aa: CASSQEAGSGELFF

j_gene: TRBJ2-7
v_gene: TRBV2
CDR3aa: CAVGGGNSYEQYF

j_gene: TRBJ2-7
v_gene: TRBV27
CDR3aa: CASTPSAGTIPYEQYF

j_gene: TRBJ1-1
v_gene: TRBV4-1
CDR3aa: CASSQVKDPRPEAFF

j_gene: TRBJ1-4
v_gene: TRBV11-1
CDR3aa: CASSLDSIRGRGEKLFF

j_gene: TRBJ2-7
v_gene: TRBV6-5
CDR3aa: CASSYGAGEVYEQYF

j_gene: TRBJ2-1
v_gene: TRBV6-5
CDR3aa: CASSYTGPLNNEQFF

j_gene: TRBJ1-1
v_gene: TRBV7-9
CDR3aa: CASSSVPRGTEAFF

j_gene: TRBJ2-7
v_gene: TRBV19
CDR3aa: CASRRTGTDSYEQYF

j_gene: TRBJ2-7
v_gene: TRBV5-6
CDR3aa: CASSLSSSGSHEQYF

j_gene: TRBJ2-7
v_gene: TRBV28
CDR3aa: CASSLFSLGLGEQYF

j_gene: TRBJ2-1
v_gene: TRBV6-5
CDR3aa: CASSYGSGSPGEQFF

j_gene: TRBJ2-2
v_gene: TRBV7-7
CDR3aa: CASSSDVRDPGTGELFF

j_gene: TRBJ2-7
v_gene: TRBV10-2
CDR3aa: CASSVKGAWYEQYF

j_gene: TRBJ2-5
v_gene: TRBV6-1
CDR3aa: CASSGGLAPETQYF

j_gene: TRBJ2-3
v_gene: TRBV7-9
CDR3aa: CASSLLIAGGTDTQYF

j_gene: TRBJ2-7
v_gene: TRBV7-2
CDR3aa: CASSLGTSLPIEQYF

j_gene: TRBJ2-1
v_gene: TRBV11-3
CDR3aa: CASSLVGQGASEQFF

j_gene: TRBJ2-7
v_gene: TRBV27
CDR3aa: CASRKSYEQYF

j_gene: TRBJ2-7
v_gene: TRBV15
CDR3aa: CATSREIDDWLTGRLVFGYEQYF

j_gene: TRBJ2-5
v_gene: TRBV9
CDR3aa: CASSVDGTGVETQYF

j_gene: TRBJ2-7
v_gene: TRBV1
CDR3aa: CTSSHRGDPYEQYF

j_gene: TRBJ2-7
v_gene: TRBV7-9
CDR3aa: CASSLGPGLMFYEQYF

j_gene: TRBJ2-7
v_gene: TRBV9
CDR3aa: CASSVGIQGEGEQYF

j_gene: TRBJ1-2
v_gene: TRBV28
CDR3aa: CASSSPREGAVGTF

j_gene: TRBJ2-7
v_gene: TRBV11-2
CDR3aa: CASSLDSASYEQYF

j_gene: TRBJ1-5
v_gene: TRBV28
CDR3aa: CASRSRQASWPQHF

j_gene: TRBJ2-1
v_gene: TRBV7-9
CDR3aa: CASSHATGSYNEQFF

j_gene: TRBJ2-7
v_gene: TRBV5-1
CDR3aa: CASSLDPRQGALDEQYF

j_gene: TRBJ2-3
v_gene: TRBV19
CDR3aa: CASTTWGQEDTQYF

j_gene: TRBJ1-1
v_gene: TRBV14
CDR3aa: CASSQEGGEGTEAFF

j_gene: TRBJ2-7
v_gene: TRBV10-2
CDR3aa: CASSVGTGGYEQYF

j_gene: TRBJ2-7
v_gene: TRBV10-3
CDR3aa: CAISEEGATAYEQYF

j_gene: TRBJ1-1
v_gene: TRBV5-1
CDR3aa: CASSAGQGMNTEAFF

j_gene: TRBJ2-2
v_gene: TRBV9
CDR3aa: CASSFANTGELFF

j_gene: TRBJ2-1
v_gene: TRBV7-3
CDR3aa: CASSSLAGGNNEQFF

j_gene: TRBJ2-5
v_gene: TRBV7-6
CDR3aa: CASSSSGPGETQYF

j_gene: TRBJ2-1
v_gene: TRBV25-1
CDR3aa: CASSEGVGYNEQFF

j_gene: TRBJ1-1
v_gene: TRBV19
CDR3aa: CASSIVGQNTEAFF

j_gene: TRBJ2-5
v_gene: TRBV6-5
CDR3aa: CASSSTGWQETQYF

j_gene: TRBJ2-7
v_gene: TRBV9
CDR3aa: CASSVGGVGSEQYF

j_gene: TRBJ2-1
v_gene: TRBV27
CDR3aa: CASRLLGGGFYNEQFF